This T cell receptor (beta chain) was found in a study of OX40 agonist ivuxolimab in advanced cancers. General observations from the study: Within 6 weeks, CD4+ and CD8+ blood T cells expanded clonally at 0.1 to 3.0 mg/kg.

CDR3 length: 13 residues. V was pared by 3 bases and J by 4 bases, with 9 bases between. Germline CDR1 and CDR2: ENHRY and SYGVKD. Generated by immunoSEQ multiplex PCR, the TCRdb table keeps only in-frame clones and is missing some. The data contain about 65,000 clones, roughly nine tenths of them singletons. Patients with autoimmune history or systemic immunosuppression were excluded. Concerning this clone: Its specificity is unknown.

This rearrangement joins TRBV10-3 to TRBJ1-2; D is unclear. The receptor's source is an adult with an advanced solid tumor such as melanoma, head and neck, liver or kidney cancer. This sample comprised CD4+ or CD8+ T cells sorted from blood, obtained in a trial of the OX40 agonist ivuxolimab. In DNA form, the CDR3 reads TGTGCCATCAGTGAAAAGGGCGGCTATGGCTACACCTTC. Translating it yields CAISEKGGYGYTF.